This T cell receptor (beta chain) stems from a study of CXCR3-negative and CXCR3-positive naive CD8 T cells. Whole-study results and caveats: Sequencing showed both naive subsets with comparably high diversity, and memory CD8+ cells much lower. In CXCR3-positive naive cells, the TRB CDR3s were more hydrophobic than in CXCR3-negative naive cells. Memory cells showed distinct TRBV-TRBJ patterns, while the two naive subsets matched.

The TRB cDNA libraries were prepared by 5' RACE with UMI labels. TCRdb reprocessed the 5' RACE reads, with one entry per CDR3 protein and no DNA. Found here are over 100,000 distinct CDR3 sequences; the top ten clones hold just over 0.35%. Comments on this clonotype: The antigen remains unidentified.

Subsets of CD8+ T cells were each sorted in triplicate at 300,000 cells apiece. Naive CD8+ T cells showed a CD45RO-CCR7+CD27+CD95- phenotype. Per germline, CDR1 SGHNT and CDR2 YYREEE (reference sequence). This CDR3 is 13 amino acids long. Sequences were obtained from naive CXCR3+ CD8+ T cells from blood. This sample's subset: CD45RO-CCR7+CD27+CD95- naive CD8+ T cells expressing CXCR3 (TNR3+). The chain is built from TRBV5-4 and TRBJ2-5. The origin of this receptor is a human donor in good health. Some clones in this sample may be carry-over from other donors' samples. This CDR3 reads CASSPLAQETQYF.